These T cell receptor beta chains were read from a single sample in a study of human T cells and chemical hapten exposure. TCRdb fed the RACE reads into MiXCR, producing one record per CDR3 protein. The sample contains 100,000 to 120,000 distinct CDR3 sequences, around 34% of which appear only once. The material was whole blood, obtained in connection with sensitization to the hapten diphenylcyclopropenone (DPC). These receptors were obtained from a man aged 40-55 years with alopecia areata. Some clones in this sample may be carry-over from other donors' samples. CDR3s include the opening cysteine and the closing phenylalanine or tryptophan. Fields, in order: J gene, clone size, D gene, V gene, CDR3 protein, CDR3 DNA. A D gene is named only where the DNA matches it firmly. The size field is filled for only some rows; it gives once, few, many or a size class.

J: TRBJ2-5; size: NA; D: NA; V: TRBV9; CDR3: CASSTNTETQYF; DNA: TGTGCCAGCAGCACGAACACGGAGACCCAGTACTTC
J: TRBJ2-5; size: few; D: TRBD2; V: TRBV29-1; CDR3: CSVWDPAGGGETQYF; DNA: TGCAGCGTTTGGGACCCCGCGGGAGGGGGTGAGACCCAGTACTTC
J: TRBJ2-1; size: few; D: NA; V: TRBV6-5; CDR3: CASSPREGNEQFF; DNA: TGTGCCAGCAGTCCGCGCGAGGGTAATGAGCAGTTCTTC
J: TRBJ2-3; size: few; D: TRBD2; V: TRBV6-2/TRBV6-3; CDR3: CASSPTSGRTDTQYF; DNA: TGTGCCAGCAGCCCGACTAGCGGTCGCACAGATACGCAGTATTTT
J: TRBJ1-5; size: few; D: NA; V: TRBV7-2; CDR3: CASSLEGYQPQHF; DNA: TGTGCCAGCAGCTTAGAAGGATATCAGCCCCAGCATTTT
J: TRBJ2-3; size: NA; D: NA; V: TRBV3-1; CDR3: CASSQNPVGTDTQYF; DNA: TGTGCCAGCAGCCAAAACCCGGTCGGCACAGATACGCAGTATTTT
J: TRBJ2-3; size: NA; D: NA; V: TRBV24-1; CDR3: CATSRWGDTQYF; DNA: TGTGCCACCAGTCGTTGGGGGGATACGCAGTATTTT
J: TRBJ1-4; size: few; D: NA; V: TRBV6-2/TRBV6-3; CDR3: CASSREGPSLTQLFF; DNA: TGTGCCAGCAGTCGCGAAGGGCCCAGTCTAACTCAGCTGTTTTTT
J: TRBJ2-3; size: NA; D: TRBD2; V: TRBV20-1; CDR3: CSLGGVSTDTQYF; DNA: TGCAGTTTGGGAGGGGTGAGCACAGATACGCAGTATTTT
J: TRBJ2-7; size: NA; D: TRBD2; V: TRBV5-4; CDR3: CASREGLAGPYEQYF; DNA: TGTGCCAGCAGGGAAGGACTAGCGGGGCCCTACGAGCAGTACTTC
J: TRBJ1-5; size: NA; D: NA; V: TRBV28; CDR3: CASSLKQFNSNQPQHF; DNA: TGTGCCAGCAGTTTAAAGCAGTTTAATAGCAATCAGCCCCAGCATTTT
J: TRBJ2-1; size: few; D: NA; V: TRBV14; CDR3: CASSQDQRTKQFF; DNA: TGTGCCAGCAGCCAAGATCAGAGGACAAAGCAGTTCTTC
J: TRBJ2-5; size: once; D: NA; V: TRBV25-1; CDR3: CASSERGAYQETQYF; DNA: TGTGCCAGCAGTGAAAGGGGTGCCTACCAAGAGACCCAGTACTTC
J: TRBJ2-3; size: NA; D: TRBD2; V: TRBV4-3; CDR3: CASSQAPGLVNGDTQYF; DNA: TGCGCCAGCAGCCAAGCGCCGGGACTAGTGAACGGAGATACGCAGTATTTT
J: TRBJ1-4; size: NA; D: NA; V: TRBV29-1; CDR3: CSAKLGEGEKLFF; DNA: TGCAGCGCAAAGCTGGGAGAAGGTGAAAAACTGTTTTTT
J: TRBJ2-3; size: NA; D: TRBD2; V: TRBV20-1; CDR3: CSAIREDGQYF; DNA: TGCAGTGCTATACGGGAGGACGGGCAGTATTTT
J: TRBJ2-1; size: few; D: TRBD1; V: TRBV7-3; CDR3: CASSLRTGAGYNEQFF; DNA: TGTGCCAGCAGCTTACGAACAGGGGCTGGTTACAATGAGCAGTTCTTC
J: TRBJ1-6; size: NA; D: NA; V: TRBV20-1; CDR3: CSALTRHNSPLHF; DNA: TGCAGTGCTCTTACGAGGCATAATTCACCCCTCCACTTT
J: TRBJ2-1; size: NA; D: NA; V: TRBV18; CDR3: CASSPPGTGSSYNEQFF; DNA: TGTGCCAGCTCACCACCGGGAACAGGGAGCTCCTACAATGAGCAGTTCTTC
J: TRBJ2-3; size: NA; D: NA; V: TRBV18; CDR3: CASSPILQGTDTQYF; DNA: TGTGCCAGCTCACCGATCCTGCAGGGTACAGATACGCAGTATTTT
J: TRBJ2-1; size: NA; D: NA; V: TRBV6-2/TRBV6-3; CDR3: CASSYSGVPNEQFF; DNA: TGTGCCAGCAGTTACTCGGGGGTTCCCAATGAGCAGTTCTTC
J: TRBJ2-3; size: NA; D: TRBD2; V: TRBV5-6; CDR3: CASSRTGLATDTQYF; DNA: TGTGCCAGCAGCAGAACGGGACTAGCAACAGATACGCAGTATTTT
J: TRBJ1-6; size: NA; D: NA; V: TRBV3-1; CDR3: CASSQVGSASPLHF; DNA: TGTGCCAGCAGCCAAGTGGGGAGTGCTTCGCCCCTCCACTTT
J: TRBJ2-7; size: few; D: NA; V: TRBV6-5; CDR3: CASSYFQGLDEQYF; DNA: TGTGCCAGCAGTTACTTCCAGGGGCTGGACGAGCAGTACTTC
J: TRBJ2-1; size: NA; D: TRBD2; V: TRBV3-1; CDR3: CASSPWTSGRDSEQFF; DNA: TGTGCCAGCAGCCCTTGGACTAGCGGGAGGGATAGTGAGCAGTTCTTC